A single sample is the source of the 10 T cell receptor beta chains below, sequenced in a study of beta chain features in type 1 diabetes (dated by TCRdb to 2017 to 2018). What the work shows at the level of the full study, not this receptor alone: Type 1 diabetes patients showed a moderate but significant shortening of TCRB CDR3 length in all four CD4+ subsets.

These TCRs' antigens remain unknown. Libraries were built with the immunoSEQ multiplex PCR assay. The entire isolated RNA was reverse transcribed using the High Capacity cDNA Reverse Transcription Kit, and thus expressed TCRB transcripts were sequenced. Entries here come from immuneACCESS through TCRdb and include only in-frame sequences with V and J called. Some clones fail to appear in such tables; in the studies checked, an unresolved V gene covers under half of the shortfall, and the cause of the remainder is unknown. The sample data list about 240,000 clones, and around 14% of these were observed just once. Of the sample, 0.015% to 0.02% is held by the ten largest clones. Specimen: naive CD4+ T cells from blood. The sample's cell subset or site label, in plain terms: true naive CD4+ T cells. The source is a young man with type 1 diabetes.

The chain links TRBV5-4 to TRBJ2-2; TRBD1 aligns across 9 bases. The V segment lost 4 bases and the J segment 3 bases; nucleotides outside the gene matches: 4. The CDR3 totals 15 residues. Per the germline V gene, CDR1 is SGHNT and CDR2 is YYREEE (reference sequence). The chain's CDR3 is CASSLGQGYTGELFF. The CDR3 coding sequence is TGTGCCAGCAGCCTCGGACAGGGGTACACCGGGGAGCTGTTTTTT.

This clone was seen only a few times. Other nucleotide sequences from this sample produce the same CDR3. The chain links TRBV5-1 to TRBJ2-5, with D perhaps matching TRBD2 (5 bases). The germline CDR1 and CDR2 sequences are SGHRS and YFSETQ. There are 14 residues in the CDR3. Trimming removed 0 bases at V and 2 bases at J, with 8 bases between. The CDR3 spells CASSLGRGQETQYF. The CDR3 DNA is TGCGCCAGCAGCTTGGGCCGGGGACAAGAGACCCAGTACTTC.

The J gene is TRBJ2-3, the V gene TRBV19; D not resolved. Trimming took off 5 bases at V and 7 bases at J, with 16 bases between the two ends. Germline V gives CDR1 LNHDA, CDR2 SQIVND (reference sequence). This CDR3 is 14 amino acids long. This CDR3 reads CASSSTSYPNTQYF. CDR3 DNA sequence: TGTGCCAGTAGTTCGACTTCTTACCCCAATACGCAGTATTTT.

Only a few counts were recorded for this clone. The rearrangement joins TRBV10-3 to TRBJ2-7, with 9 bases matching TRBD1. This CDR3 spans 13 amino acids. Germline values: CDR1 ENHRY, CDR2 SYGVKD. With 7 bases clipped from V and 6 bases from J, the junction kept 7 bases outside the gene matches. DNA of the CDR3: TGTGCCATCAATCGGGACAGGGATCGCGAGCAGTACTTC. It encodes CAINRDRDREQYF.

This clone was picked up a small number of times. The chain links TRBV5-1 to TRBJ2-4; D is perhaps TRBD1 (6 bases). The CDR3 extends over 17 amino acids. V shed 4 bases and J shed 0 bases, with 17 bases lying between them. CDR1 is SGHRS, CDR2 YFSETQ, per germline. This CDR3 reads CASSPNRPGVAKNIQYF. The CDR3 region has the DNA TGCGCCAGCAGCCCCAATAGGCCAGGGGTAGCCAAAAACATTCAGTACTTC.

This clone was counted between two and nine times. The rearrangement joins TRBV9 to TRBJ2-7; perhaps TRBD1 as D (6 bases). From germline, CDR1 is SGDLS and CDR2 YYNGEE. Trimming shortened V by 0 bases and J by 4 bases, and 11 bases separated the two germline ends. The CDR3 has 14 amino acids. Here the CDR3 reads CASSVGGTPYEQYF. Written as DNA, the CDR3 is TGTGCCAGCAGCGTAGGGGGGACACCTTACGAGCAGTACTTC.

This clone was found a few times. This chain uses TRBV27 with TRBJ2-3, with 9 nucleotides matching TRBD1. V gave up 6 bases and J gave up 5 bases; unmatched junction bases: 6. The CDR3 is 14 amino acids. Germline V CDR1 and CDR2: MNHEY, SMNVEV (reference sequence). CDR3 nucleotide sequence: TGTGCCAGCAGCCGGGGACAGGGTGGAGATACGCAGTATTTT. This codes for CASSRGQGGDTQYF.

This chain connects TRBV13 to TRBJ1-1; 8 bases align to TRBD1. This CDR3 has 12 residues. The germline V gene has CDR1 PRHDT and CDR2 FYEKMQ (reference sequence). With 8 bases clipped from V and 6 bases from J, the junction kept 5 bases outside the gene matches. The chain's CDR3 is CASQQGEAEAFF. The CDR3 nucleotides read TGTGCCAGCCAACAGGGGGAGGCTGAAGCTTTCTTT.

This clone was seen only a few times. V and J are TRBV18 and TRBJ2-3, with D perhaps TRBD1 (6 bases). Trimming removed 5 bases at V and 6 bases at J, with 15 bases between. The CDR3 contains 14 residues. Looked up from germline, CDR1 is KGHSH and CDR2 is LQKENI. The CDR3 loop is CASSMSQGPDTQYF. The CDR3 DNA reads as TGTGCCAGCTCAATGTCTCAGGGGCCGGATACGCAGTATTTT. The full variable domain, completed using reference TRBV18 and TRBJ2-3, is NAGVMQNPRHLVRRRGQEARLRCSPMKGHSHVYWYRQLPEEGLKFMVYLQKENIIDESGMPKERFSAEFPKEGPSILRIQQVVRGDSAAYFCASSMSQGPDTQYFGPGTRLTVL.

This clone showed up just a few times. V and J are TRBV13 and TRBJ2-3; 7 bases match TRBD2. Per germline, CDR1 PRHDT and CDR2 FYEKMQ (reference sequence). After removal of 4 bases from V and 1 base from J, the junction contained 2 bases not matched to a gene. The CDR3 consists of 14 residues. The CDR3 nucleotides read TGTGCCAGCAGCTCCGCGGGGGGCACAGATACGCAGTATTTT. This sequence encodes CASSSAGGTDTQYF.